This T cell receptor beta chain was sequenced for a study of OX40 agonist ivuxolimab in advanced cancers. Study information: The patients received agonistic anti-OX40 (CD134) antibody ivuxolimab. Study results and limitations: Some nonresponders also had low normalized T-cell clonal expansion.

Measured with immunoSEQ multiplex PCR; TCRdb has only the in-frame clones, and not every one. Among 55,000 to 65,000 clones, over 70% were seen once, and the ten largest hold around 0.38%. As concerns this clone: Its antigen remains unknown.

V lost 1 base to trimming and J lost 5 bases, with 9 bases between them. The CDR3 covers 14 residues. Germline V gene lookup returns CDR1 SGHVS and CDR2 FQNEAQ. This chain joins TRBV7-8 and TRBJ1-3; no clear D gene. Material: CD4+ or CD8+ T cells sorted from blood, obtained in a trial of the OX40 agonist ivuxolimab. The TCR was taken from an adult with an advanced solid tumor such as melanoma, head and neck, liver or kidney cancer. The CDR3 reads CASSLDFGRNTIYF. DNA of the CDR3: TGTGCCAGCAGCTTAGACTTCGGGCGAAACACCATATATTTT.